The present entry profiles one T cell receptor beta chain with its context. These data are taken from a study of blood T cell repertoires in COVID-19. As for the study in general: Specimens from acute and convalescent COVID-19 originated in the United States, Italy and Spain. Sources were T cells, B-cell-depleted T cells, or PBMCs; the material itself was cDNA or gDNA.

V shed 8 bases and J shed 0 bases, with 5 bases lying between them. Germline assignment: CDR1 LGHDT and CDR2 YNNKEL (reference sequence). This CDR3 has 12 amino acids. The authors' processing: Nucleated cell number was recorded as an estimate derived from reference gene primer amplification. Using immunoSEQ multiplex PCR, the repertoire was profiled, and TCRdb retains in-frame clones only, with some absent. That table supplies the V and J calls and clone size; D and trimming were determined from the DNA. The sample carries some 270,000 clones, roughly 91% recorded once. The source is a man under 40 with acute or convalescent COVID-19. This chain links TRBV3-1 (or the pseudogene TRBV3-2) with TRBJ2-4; D is unresolved. Sequencing used peripheral blood. CDR3 sequence (DNA): TGTGCCAGCTCCAAAGCCAAAAACATTCAGTACTTC. Protein product: CASSKAKNIQYF.